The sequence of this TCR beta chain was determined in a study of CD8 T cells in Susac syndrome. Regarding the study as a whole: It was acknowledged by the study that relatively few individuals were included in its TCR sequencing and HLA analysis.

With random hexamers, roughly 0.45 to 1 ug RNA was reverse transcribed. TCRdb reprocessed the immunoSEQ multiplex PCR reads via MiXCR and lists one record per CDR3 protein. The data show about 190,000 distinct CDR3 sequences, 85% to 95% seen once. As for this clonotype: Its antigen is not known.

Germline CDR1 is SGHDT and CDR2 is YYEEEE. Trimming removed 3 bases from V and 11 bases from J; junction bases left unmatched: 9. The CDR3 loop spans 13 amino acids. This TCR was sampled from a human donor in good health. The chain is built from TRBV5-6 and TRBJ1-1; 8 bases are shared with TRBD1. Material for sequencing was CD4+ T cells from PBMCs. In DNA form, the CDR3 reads TGTGCCAGCAGCTCGCCAGGGGGCTTCGGGGCTTTCTTT. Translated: CASSSPGGFGAFF.